The clone carrying this T cell receptor (beta chain) has a single count. What it recognizes is unknown. The sample's treatment: oral pan-JAK inhibitor, 5-10 mg twice daily. This record comes from a study of CD8+ T cells in alopecia areata. About the research overall: The investigators scored severity in treated patients by the percentage of affected scalp area.

The CDR3 spans 13 residues. Germline CDR1 and CDR2: SNHLY and FYNNEI. V dropped 7 bases and J dropped 4 bases, with 12 bases sitting between them. Extracted from the samples, RNA was reverse transcribed into cDNA to serve as the sequencing template. The assay was immunoSEQ multiplex PCR, and TCRdb's table has in-frame clones only and misses some. The top ten hold 1.2% of the sample, which has some 190,000 clones, under 70% seen once. Study outcomes and limitations: Clonality in the scalp and expanded CD8+ clones ranked among the top 100 were significantly decreased by tofacitinib. Clonality in lesional scalp, especially alopecia totalis/universalis, exceeded that of normal scalp.

The genes are TRBV2 and TRBJ2-3, with D perhaps matching TRBD2 (6 bases). The clonotype comes from a human donor with alopecia areata. The sample here was CD4+ T cells sorted from blood, taken around week 46, from a patient treated with tofacitinib. This CDR3 reads CASMDPGADTQYF. CDR3 sequence (DNA): TGTGCCAGCATGGACCCGGGGGCAGATACGCAGTATTTT.